This TCR beta chain comes out of a study of T cells after yellow fever vaccination. Whole-study context: With SMART-Seq v4 Ultra Low Input, the fractions containing low cell numbers were prepared. The study, taken as a whole, reports: FACS-sorted repertoires might harbor abundant contaminating clonotypes from the bulk population.

TCRdb independently ran MiXCR on the 5' RACE reads; one entry per CDR3 protein. The sample records some 400,000 distinct CDR3 sequences, around a sixth being singletons. This clonotype was seen a few times. Its target is unknown. The sequencing used PBMCs, collected before the yellow fever booster vaccination. The origin of this receptor is a man younger than 30 who received the YFV17D yellow fever vaccine.

The chain's CDR3 is CATSGQGGTDTQYF. CDR3 sequence (DNA): TGTGCCACCAGTGGACAGGGTGGCACAGATACGCAGTATTTT. This chain links TRBV24-1 with TRBJ2-3, with TRBD1 matching over 7 bases. Germline V CDR1 and CDR2: KGHDR, SFDVKD. V shed 5 bases, J shed 1 base, and the junction held 2 bases outside the gene matches. The CDR3 runs 14 residues.